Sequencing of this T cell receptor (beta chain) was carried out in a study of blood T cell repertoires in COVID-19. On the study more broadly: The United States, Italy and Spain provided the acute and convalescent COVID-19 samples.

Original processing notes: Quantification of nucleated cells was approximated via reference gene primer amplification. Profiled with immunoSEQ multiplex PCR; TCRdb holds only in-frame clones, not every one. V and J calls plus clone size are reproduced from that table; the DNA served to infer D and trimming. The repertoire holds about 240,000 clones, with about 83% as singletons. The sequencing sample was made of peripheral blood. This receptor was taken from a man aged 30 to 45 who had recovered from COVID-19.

The DNA of the CDR3 is TGTGCCGCGGAGGGAGACTCATCCACTGAAGCTTTCTTT. Amino acid sequence: CAAEGDSSTEAFF. The J gene is TRBJ1-1, the V gene TRBV6-5; D is unresolved. Germline CDR1 is MNHEY and CDR2 is SVGAGI. The CDR3 runs 13 residues. With 11 bases removed from V and 4 bases from J, the gap between germline ends came to 17 bases.